This note documents a single T cell receptor (beta chain) sequence. This specimen comes from a study of blood T cell repertoires in COVID-19. Germline V gene data show CDR1 as MNHEY and CDR2 as SVGAGI. The CDR3 runs 14 residues. The V and J ends lost 8 bases and 9 bases, in that order; junction bases with no gene match: 15. The table came from immunoSEQ multiplex PCR; TCRdb's copy has only in-frame clones and leaves some out. The top ten clones hold roughly 1.9% of a sample with about 480,000 clones, roughly 88% of them seen once. This receptor was obtained from a woman aged 40 to 50 who had recovered from COVID-19. The genes are TRBV6-5 and TRBJ1-2; 7 bases map to TRBD1. The specimen sequenced was PBMCs or T cells enriched from blood (not recorded which). DNA of the CDR3: TGTGCCAGCCGATTGGACAGGAAGAACCCCCGCTACACCTTC. This codes for CASRLDRKNPRYTF.